Below are 30 T cell receptor beta chains sequenced from a single sample in a study of Graves' ophthalmopathy and Graves' hyperthyroidism. For repertoire sequencing, the TCR beta CDR3 regions were amplified from RNA transcripts. HTBI-primed RT-PCR formed the first round, and a multiplex PCR formed the second. TCRdb independently ran MiXCR on the multiplex PCR reads; one entry per CDR3 protein. The sample comprises 600,000 to 700,000 distinct CDR3 sequences, 35% to 45% of which are singletons, and about 3.3% rests with the top ten. What was sequenced was peripheral blood. These receptors all come from an adult man with Graves' ophthalmopathy.

V is TRBV29-1 and J is TRBJ2-5, with a weak D call TRBD2 (5 bases). V gave up 6 bases and J gave up 7 bases, with 18 bases separating them. The CDR3 is made up of 13 amino acids. CDR1 SQVTM and CDR2 ANQGSEA come from the germline V gene. The CDR3 loop is CSVVTQSAGTQYF. DNA for the CDR3: TGCAGCGTAGTGACTCAAAGCGCGGGGACCCAGTACTTC.

This clonotype was counted ten times or more. The genes are TRBV19 and TRBJ1-1, with 7 bases that match TRBD1. CDR3 length: 17 amino acids. J was trimmed by 1 base and V by 7 bases; bases with no gene match: 15. From germline, CDR1 is LNHDA and CDR2 SQIVND (reference sequence). CDR3 sequence reads: CASIPREKTGTNTEAFF. The CDR3 DNA reads as TGTGCCAGTATCCCTCGGGAGAAGACAGGGACGAACACTGAAGCTTTCTTT.

In this sample, this clonotype turned up a few times. The genes are TRBV19 and TRBJ1-5; D gene ambiguous. CDR1 and CDR2 from the germline V gene are LNHDA and SQIVND (reference sequence). The CDR3 runs to 15 residues. Deletions cut 6 bases from V and 11 bases from J, with 23 bases between. The CDR3: CASSLGLAGTETQHF. CDR3 bases: TGTGCCAGTAGCCTAGGACTAGCGGGAACAGAGACCCAGCATTTT.

This clonotype was found many times. The V call is TRBV7-2, the J call TRBJ2-7; D might be TRBD1 or TRBD2, each matching 5 bases. Germline loops: CDR1 SGHTA, CDR2 FQGNSA. V was shortened by 2 bases and J by 2 bases, with 16 bases between the two germline ends. The CDR3 totals 16 residues. The CDR3 reads CASSLPPRQGPYEQYF. CDR3 coding DNA: TGTGCCAGCAGCTTACCCCCCCGGCAGGGACCCTACGAGCAGTACTTC.

The chain is built from TRBV6-1 and TRBJ1-5; D perhaps matches TRBD1 (5 bases). The CDR3 is made up of 15 amino acids. The germline V and J ends were trimmed by 8 bases and 1 base, with 15 bases remaining between them. CDR1 and CDR2 from the germline V gene are MNHNS and SASEGT. The CDR3, as DNA: TGTGCCAGCGGCACCGGGACGCGAAGCAATCAGCCCCAGCATTTT. Protein sequence: CASGTGTRSNQPQHF.

The genes are TRBV29-1 and TRBJ1-2; no clear D. The length of the CDR3 is 13 residues. Germline V CDR1 and CDR2: SQVTM, ANQGSEA. V was trimmed by 4 bases and J by 3 bases, leaving 12 bases between them. CDR3 loop: CSVAGRSDYGYTF. CDR3 sequence (DNA): TGCAGCGTTGCGGGCAGGTCAGACTATGGCTACACCTTC. Complete variable domain (other parts from reference TRBV29-1 and TRBJ1-2): SAVISQKPSRDICQRGTSLTIQCQVDSQVTMMFWYRQQPGQSLTLIATANQGSEATYESGFVIDKFPISRPNLTFSTLTVSNMSPEDSSIYLCSVAGRSDYGYTFGSGTRLTVV.

Many counts were recorded for this clonotype. The J gene is TRBJ1-2, the V gene TRBV20-1; D perhaps matches TRBD1 (6 bases). The germline V and J ends were trimmed by 5 bases and 5 bases, with 15 bases remaining between them. The length of the CDR3 is 13 residues. Germline assignment: CDR1 DFQATT and CDR2 SNEGSKA (reference sequence). CDR3 nucleotides: TGCAGTGCTCGGGCGGACAGATCATATGGCTACACCTTC. Protein product: CSARADRSYGYTF.

Notes on this clonotype: A single base separates this from a much larger clone, so it may be a read error. This chain joins TRBV6-6 and TRBJ2-5, with D hard to call. This CDR3 region has 15 residues. Germline lookup yields CDR1 MNHNY and CDR2 SVGAGI (reference sequence). The V gene lost 2 bases and the J gene lost 2 bases, with 12 bases spanning the gap. Here the CDR3 reads CASSYGLASQETQYF. CDR3 nucleotides: TGTGCCAGCAGTTACGGTTTGGCCAGTCAAGAGACCCAGTACTTC.

This clonotype appeared a few times. The gene calls are TRBV12-3 or TRBV12-4 and TRBJ1-2; D unclear. With 0 bases removed from V and 8 bases from J, the gap between germline ends came to 13 bases. The CDR3 covers 14 residues. CDR3 nucleotides: TGTGCCAGCAGTTTAGCGCGAGAAGCTATGGGCTACACCTTC. Amino acid sequence: CASSLAREAMGYTF.

This clonotype has ten or more counts. The chain has TRBV20-1 and TRBJ1-6; D remains ambiguous. The CDR3 has 14 amino acids. Trimming shortened V by 1 base and J by 3 bases, and 7 bases separated the two germline ends. Germline CDR1 and CDR2: DFQATT and SNEGSKA (reference sequence). The CDR3 DNA reads TGCAGTGCTAGAGTAGGTGGCTATAATTCACCCCTCCACTTT. Translating it yields CSARVGGYNSPLHF.

V gene TRBV25-1 combines with J gene TRBJ2-2; D may be TRBD2 (5 bases). This CDR3 has 16 amino acids. V lost 5 bases and J lost 6, with 19 bases in between. The germline CDR1 and CDR2 sequences are MGHDK and SYGVNS. CDR3 DNA: TGTGCCAGCAGTTTAGAGTTCGGGGATCGGTCCGGGGAGCTGTTTTTT. This translates into CASSLEFGDRSGELFF.

This clonotype was counted at least ten times. The V and J genes are TRBV9 and TRBJ1-1, with D possibly matching TRBD1 (6 bases). In germline, CDR1 is SGDLS, CDR2 YYNGEE. CDR3 size: 14 residues. V lost 3 bases, J lost 4 bases, and 13 bases lay in between. The CDR3 spells CASSAGTIFTEAFF. CDR3 DNA sequence: TGTGCCAGCAGCGCCGGGACAATCTTCACTGAAGCTTTCTTT.

In this sample, this clonotype turned up many times. The rearrangement links TRBV2 to TRBJ2-7; tentatively, D is TRBD2 (7 bases). V was shortened by 4 bases and J by 4 bases, with 14 bases between the two germline ends. The CDR3 sequence is 14 residues long. Germline V gene sequence: CDR1 SNHLY, CDR2 FYNNEI. Written as DNA, the CDR3 is TGTGCCAGCAGTGGGGGGGGCAGTTGGTACGAGCAGTACTTC. Its protein product is CASSGGGSWYEQYF.

This chain joins TRBV5-4 and TRBJ2-7; 7 bases are a match to TRBD2. The germline V gene encodes CDR1 SGHNT and CDR2 YYREEE (reference sequence). V lost 4 bases to trimming and J lost 5 bases; unmatched junction nucleotides: 9. The CDR3 length is 14 residues. CDR3 region: CASSLNLGGDEQYF. The CDR3 DNA reads as TGTGCCAGCAGCCTCAACCTGGGGGGGGACGAGCAGTACTTC.

This clonotype showed up many times. This chain connects TRBV24-1 to TRBJ2-2; D tentatively fits TRBD1 or TRBD2 (5 bases each). V shed 0 bases and J shed 1 base, with 14 bases lying between them. Germline CDR1 KGHDR, CDR2 SFDVKD. CDR3 length: 18 residues. CDR3 loop: CATSDLNSGRRNTGELFF. CDR3 DNA: TGTGCCACCAGTGATTTGAATTCGGGGCGGAGGAACACCGGGGAGCTGTTTTTT.

The J gene is TRBJ2-5, the V gene TRBV7-9; 8 nucleotides agree with TRBD2. This CDR3 has 16 residues. Germline V CDR1 and CDR2: SEHNR, FQNEAQ (reference sequence). V lost 2 bases, J lost 9 bases, and 14 bases stayed unmatched. CDR3 sequence (DNA): TGTGCCAGCAGCTTATCGGGAGGGTCGCCTATAACGGCCCAGTACTTC. Protein product: CASSLSGGSPITAQYF.

Comment on this clonotype: The germline gene is not matched at one end of the junction; a read error may be the cause. The chain recombines TRBV9 with TRBJ2-2; 7 positions agree with TRBD2. CDR1 SGDLS and CDR2 YYNGEE come from the germline V gene. The CDR3 consists of 18 residues. CDR3 residues: CASSQEGRERVSLGELFF. CDR3 DNA: TGCGCCAGCAGCCAAGAAGGGCGGGAGCGCGTGAGTTTGGGGGAGCTGTTTTTT.

This clonotype was counted at least ten times. The genes are TRBV24-1 and TRBJ1-1, with D unclear. Trimming pared 1 base from V and 0 bases from J, leaving 17 bases between. This CDR3 is 18 amino acids long. Germline V gene lookup returns CDR1 KGHDR and CDR2 SFDVKD. DNA of the CDR3: TGTGCCACCAGTGATTTCTGGTGGGTTTACAAGATGAACACTGAAGCTTTCTTT. This translates into CATSDFWWVYKMNTEAFF.

This clonotype was detected ten times or more. The chain carries TRBV12-3 or TRBV12-4 and TRBJ2-5; D may be TRBD2 (6 bases). The germline V and J ends were trimmed by 3 bases and 1 base, with 9 bases remaining between them. CDR3 size: 14 residues. The CDR3 DNA follows: TGTGCCAGCAGTTTCGGGGGAGCCCAAGAGACCCAGTACTTC. Translation: CASSFGGAQETQYF.

This clonotype has a count of ten or more. Mismatch with germline at one junction end may stem from a read error. DNA for the CDR3: TGTGCTAGCAGCTCGTTCCCGCTGAACACTGAAGCTTTCTTT. It translates to CASSSFPLNTEAFF. This chain links TRBV7-7 with TRBJ1-1; D uncertain. CDR1 and CDR2 from the germline V gene are SSHAT and FNYEAQ (reference sequence). This CDR3 is built from 14 residues.

This chain links TRBV15 with TRBJ1-4, with D unresolved. The CDR3 extends over 14 amino acids. Germline V gene lookup returns CDR1 LNHNV and CDR2 YYDKDF (reference sequence). Trimming took 0 bases from V and 7 from J, leaving 9 bases between them. CDR3 coding DNA: TGTGCCACCAGCAGAGAAATAGGCACTGAAAAACTGTTTTTT. This sequence encodes CATSREIGTEKLFF.

Notes on this clonotype: Just one base apart from a much larger clone, this may be a read error. The chain uses TRBV10-3 and TRBJ1-1; no clear D gene. Trimming left V 5 bases short and J 0 bases short, with 10 bases between. The CDR3 spans 14 residues. CDR1 ENHRY and CDR2 SYGVKD come from the germline V gene. The CDR3 region has the DNA TGTGCCATCAGTTACTTCCGGATGAACACTGAAGCTTTCTTT. Its protein is CAISYFRMNTEAFF.

This sequence joins TRBV10-3 and TRBJ2-5; 7 bases are a match to TRBD1. The CDR3 is 16 residues long. V gave up 6 bases and J gave up 2 bases; unmatched junction bases: 12. CDR1 and CDR2 (germline): ENHRY, SYGVKD. CDR3: CAIRGDSWLLQETQYF. CDR3 nucleotides: TGTGCCATCAGAGGGGACAGCTGGCTACTTCAAGAGACCCAGTACTTC.

The rearrangement links TRBV24-1 to TRBJ1-1; D remains unclear. Germline lookup yields CDR1 KGHDR and CDR2 SFDVKD. The CDR3 runs to 15 residues. With 0 bases removed from V and 4 bases from J, the gap between germline ends came to 11 bases. The CDR3 DNA reads TGTGCCACCAGTGATTTGGAAGGGTATGGCACTGAAGCTTTCTTT. Its protein is CATSDLEGYGTEAFF.

This clonotype was seen a few times. The gene calls are TRBV6-2 or TRBV6-3 and TRBJ1-2, with a possible D match to TRBD1 (5 bases). In germline, CDR1 is MNHEY, CDR2 SVGEGT. Trimming took off 6 bases at V and 9 bases at J, with 20 bases between the two ends. The CDR3 extends over 14 amino acids. CDR3 sequence: CASSYDGTAPRYTF. CDR3 coding DNA: TGTGCCAGCAGCTACGATGGGACCGCTCCGCGCTACACCTTC.

Remarks on this clonotype: This may arise from a read error, as a much more abundant clone is one base away. The chain employs TRBV7-9 and TRBJ1-5; weak D call: TRBD1 (5 bases). The CDR3 consists of 15 residues. Trimming left V 5 bases short and J 7 bases short, with 18 bases between. Germline assignment: CDR1 SEHNR and CDR2 FQNEAQ (reference sequence). As DNA, the CDR3 is TGTGCCAGCAGCCCCGGGGGGGGGAACCGGCAGCCCCAGCATTTT. It translates to CASSPGGGNRQPQHF.

This clonotype was counted at least ten times. The chain employs TRBV3-1 and TRBJ1-2; D gene unclear. The V end was cut by 1 base, the J end by 4 bases, with 10 bases between. The CDR3 has 14 amino acids. CDR1 LGHDT and CDR2 YNNKEL come from the germline V gene (reference sequence). The CDR3 DNA is TGTGCCAGCAGCCAAGGCGGGCCGATCTATGGCTACACCTTC. Translated: CASSQGGPIYGYTF.

The table lists this clonotype with many counts. The V gene is TRBV5-1, the J gene TRBJ2-5; 8 bases are shared with TRBD2. This CDR3 is built from 15 residues. V lost 2 bases to trimming and J lost 5 bases; unmatched junction nucleotides: 8. Looked up from germline, CDR1 is SGHRS and CDR2 is YFSETQ. The CDR3 nucleotides are TGCGCCAGCAGCTTCCTACCAGCGGGGGAGGAGACCCAGTACTTC. Translating gives CASSFLPAGEETQYF.

V gene TRBV9 combines with J gene TRBJ2-7, with D perhaps TRBD2 (5 bases). V was shortened by 9 bases and J by 0 bases, with 22 bases between the two germline ends. In germline, CDR1 is SGDLS, CDR2 YYNGEE. This CDR3 has 16 amino acids. The CDR3 DNA follows: TGTGCCAACGAGGGCAGGTCCACTTCTTTCTCCTACGAGCAGTACTTC. Translated: CANEGRSTSFSYEQYF.

This clonotype has only one observation. V gene TRBV18 combines with J gene TRBJ1-4; 8 bases agree with TRBD1. With 4 bases clipped from V and 8 bases from J, the junction kept 3 bases outside the gene matches. The CDR3 contains 13 residues. The germline gives CDR1 KGHSH, CDR2 LQKENI. Written as DNA, the CDR3 is TGTGCCAGCTCACGAGGACAGGGAGAAAAACTGTTTTTT. Encoded protein: CASSRGQGEKLFF.